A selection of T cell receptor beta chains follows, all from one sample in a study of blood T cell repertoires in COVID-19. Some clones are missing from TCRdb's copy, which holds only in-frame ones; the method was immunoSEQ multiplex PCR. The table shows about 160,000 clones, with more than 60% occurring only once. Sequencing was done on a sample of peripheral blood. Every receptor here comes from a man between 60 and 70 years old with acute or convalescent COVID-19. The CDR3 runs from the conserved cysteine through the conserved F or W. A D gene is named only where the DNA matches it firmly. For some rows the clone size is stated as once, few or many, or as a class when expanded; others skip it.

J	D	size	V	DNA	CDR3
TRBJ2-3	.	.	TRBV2	TGTGCCAGCAGTGATGAGGCAGTAGGCACAGATACGCAGTATTTT	CASSDEAVGTDTQYF
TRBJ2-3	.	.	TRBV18	TGTGCCAGCTCAGGGACTTTCACTAGCACAGATACGCAGTATTTT	CASSGTFTSTDTQYF
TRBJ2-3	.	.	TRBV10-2	TGCGCCAGCAGTGAGTACAGGGAAGATACGCAGTATTTT	CASSEYREDTQYF
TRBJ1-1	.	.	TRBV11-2	TGTGCCAGCAGCGCCCAACGGGTGAACACTGAAGCTTTCTTT	CASSAQRVNTEAFF
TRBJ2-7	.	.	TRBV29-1	TGCAGCGTTGAAGACAGCACGACAACCTACGAGCAGTACTTC	CSVEDSTTTYEQYF
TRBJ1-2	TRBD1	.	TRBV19	TGTGCCAGTAGTAGGGGGCGACAGGGGGCGTCGAACTATGGCTACACCTTC	CASSRGRQGASNYGYTF
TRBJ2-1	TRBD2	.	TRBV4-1	TGCGCCAGCAGCCATGTACTAGCGGGGGTCTTCAATGAGCAGTTCTTC	CASSHVLAGVFNEQFF
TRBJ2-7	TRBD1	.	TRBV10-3	TGTGCCATCAGTAAACCGGGACAGGGTTTTGAGTACTTC	CAISKPGQGFEYF
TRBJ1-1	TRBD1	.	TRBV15	TGTGCCACCAGCAGAGGGGACAGCACTGAAGCTTTCTTT	CATSRGDSTEAFF
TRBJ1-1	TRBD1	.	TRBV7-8	TGTGCCAGCAGCCTAGACAGGGGGCAGAACACTGAAGCTTTCTTT	CASSLDRGQNTEAFF
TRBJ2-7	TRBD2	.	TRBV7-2	TGTGCCAGCAGCTTAGCGCTGACTAGCGGGGGTTACGAGCAGTACTTC	CASSLALTSGGYEQYF
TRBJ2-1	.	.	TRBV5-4	TGTGCCAGCTCTCAGGGGCTCCCGGGCGGCTACAATGAGCAGTTCTTC	CASSQGLPGGYNEQFF
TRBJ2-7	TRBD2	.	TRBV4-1	TGCGCCAGCAGCCAAGTGGGACTAGCGGGGTTACGAATTTACGAGCAGTACTTC	CASSQVGLAGLRIYEQYF
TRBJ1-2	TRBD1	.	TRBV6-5	TGTGCCAGCAGTTATGGACAGGGCGCTTTCTATGGCTACACCTTC	CASSYGQGAFYGYTF
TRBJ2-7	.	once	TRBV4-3	TGCGCCAGCAGCCAAGATGGAGGTAGCTCCTACGAGCAGTACTTC	CASSQDGGSSYEQYF
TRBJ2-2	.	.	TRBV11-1	TGTGCCAGCGTGGACTCGAACACCGGGGAGCTGTTTTTT	CASVDSNTGELFF
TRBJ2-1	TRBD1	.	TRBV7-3	TGTGCCAGCAGCCGGACCGGGACAGGGATATACAATGAGCAGTTCTTC	CASSRTGTGIYNEQFF
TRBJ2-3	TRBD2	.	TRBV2	TGTGCCAGCAGTGATACCGGGACCGCCGGGACTAGCGGCACAGATACGCAGTATTTT	CASSDTGTAGTSGTDTQYF
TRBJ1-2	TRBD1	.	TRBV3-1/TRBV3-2	TGTGCCAGCAGCCAACGGGACAGGGCGAAGGGCTACACCTTC	CASSQRDRAKGYTF
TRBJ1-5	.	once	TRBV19	TGTGCCAGTAATGCGTACAGTGCGCGTAACAATCAGCCCCAGCATTTT	CASNAYSARNNQPQHF
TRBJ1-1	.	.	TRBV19	TGTGCCAGTAGCCAGCGAATGAACACTGAAGCTTTCTTT	CASSQRMNTEAFF
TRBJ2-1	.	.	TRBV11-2	TGTGCCAGCAGCTTAGGGGGTGGAGGGTACAATGAGCAGTTCTTC	CASSLGGGGYNEQFF
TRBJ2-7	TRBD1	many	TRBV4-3	TGCGCCAGCAGCCAAGCCCAGGGGGTCTACGAGCAGTACTTC	CASSQAQGVYEQYF
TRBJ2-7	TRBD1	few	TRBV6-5	TGTGCCAGCAGTTCGAGACAGGGAATCCCCTACGAGCAGTACTTC	CASSSRQGIPYEQYF
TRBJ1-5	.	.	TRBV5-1	TGCGCCAGCAGCATCGGGGGGATAGCTAATCAGCCCCAGCATTTT	CASSIGGIANQPQHF
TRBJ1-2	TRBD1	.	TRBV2	TGTGCCAGCAGCGAAGGGACAGGGGTGTATGGCTACACCTTC	CASSEGTGVYGYTF
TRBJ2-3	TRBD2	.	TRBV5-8	TGTGCCAGCAATCTAGCGGGGGGTAACACAGATACGCAGTATTTT	CASNLAGGNTDTQYF
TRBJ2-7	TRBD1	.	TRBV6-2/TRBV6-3	TGTGCCAGCAGTTACTCTATACAGGGGACCTCCTCCTACGAGCAGTACTTC	CASSYSIQGTSSYEQYF
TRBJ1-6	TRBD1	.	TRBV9	TGTGCCAGCAGCGTTGATTATCTCGGGACAGGAGGCTCACCCCTCCACTTT	CASSVDYLGTGGSPLHF
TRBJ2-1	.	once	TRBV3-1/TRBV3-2	TGTGCCAGCAGCCAAAGGACAGCCTATGAGCAGTTCTTC	CASSQRTAYEQFF
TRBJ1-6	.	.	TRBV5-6	TGTGCCAGCAGCTTGGGTCGCCTTAGCTCCTATAATTCACCCCTCCACTTT	CASSLGRLSSYNSPLHF